A selection of T cell receptor beta chains follows, all from one sample in a study of blood T cell repertoires in COVID-19. TCRdb's table, derived via immunoSEQ multiplex PCR, lists solely in-frame clones and lacks some. Among just under 65,000 clones listed, around 73% were seen once. Sequenced sample: peripheral blood. Every receptor here comes from a man aged 55-75 years with COVID-19, enrolled during active disease. Each CDR3 is given with its conserved first and last residue.

len	v_gene	j_gene	CDR3aa
15	TRBV5-1	TRBJ1-2	CASSKGRDRERSYTF
15	TRBV19	TRBJ1-6	CASRGQWEYNSPLHF
13	TRBV18	TRBJ1-1	CASSQVRDTEAFF
14	TRBV29-1	TRBJ2-3	CSVLDREGTDTQYF
16	TRBV19	TRBJ1-5	CASGRAQAWGNQPQHF
14	TRBV5-6	TRBJ1-4	CASSPGGRGEKLFF
16	TRBV7-9	TRBJ1-4	CASSLAQTKLNEKLFF
13	TRBV5-6	TRBJ2-3	CASWTGRTDTQYF
12	TRBV12-3/TRBV12-4	TRBJ1-1	CASSFAYTEAFF
15	TRBV6-5	TRBJ2-7	CASSRPGQGAGEQYF
11	TRBV30	TRBJ2-7	CAWSALDRQIF
15	TRBV2	TRBJ2-5	CASSGTEGLRETQYF
14	TRBV9	TRBJ1-1	CASSVEGGDTEAFF
15	TRBV27	TRBJ1-2	CASSLSRTGGVGYTF
15	TRBV4-1	TRBJ2-1	CASSQDYSSFNEQFF
15	TRBV6-5	TRBJ1-3	CASSRTGGSGNTIYF
17	TRBV6-1	TRBJ1-5	CASSGQITHYSNQPQHF
19	TRBV24-1	TRBJ2-1	CATSGVGTAGTSVYNEQFF
15	TRBV14	TRBJ2-5	CASSPLAGGGETQYF
14	TRBV5-4	TRBJ2-2	CASSPGQSTGELFF
14	TRBV28	TRBJ2-7	CASVSGTVPTEQYF
13	TRBV12-3/TRBV12-4	TRBJ1-1	CASSLRVNTEAFF
15	TRBV18	TRBJ2-1	CASSPTAGGSNEQFF
15	TRBV2	TRBJ2-5	CASRTRTGGIETQYF
13	TRBV4-1	TRBJ2-5	CASSQIRGETQYF
18	TRBV6-4	TRBJ2-2	CASKQGTSGGTSFGELFF
14	TRBV3-1/TRBV3-2	TRBJ2-2	CASTGQPNTGELFF
14	TRBV3-1/TRBV3-2	TRBJ2-5	CASAHGTGRETQYF
16	TRBV6-4	TRBJ2-3	CASSDIGTGVTDTQYF
13	TRBV15	TRBJ2-5	CATSGGVDETQYF
13	TRBV6-5	TRBJ1-3	CASRTPGGNTIYF
11	TRBV29-1	TRBJ2-3	CSLAGEGPQYF
13	TRBV7-2	TRBJ1-1	CASPQAMNTEAFF
14	TRBV5-1	TRBJ1-1	CASSLAPVNTEAFF
15	TRBV5-1	TRBJ2-2	CASSGGQGWTGELFF
15	TRBV28	TRBJ2-5	CASSLSGGGQETQYF
15	TRBV7-9	TRBJ2-3	CASSLASGGTDTQYF
13	TRBV5-4	TRBJ2-5	CASSQDRVETQYF
16	TRBV19	TRBJ2-3	CASSIGTSGKLDTQYF
14	TRBV7-7	TRBJ2-2	CASSLGRNTGELFF
15	TRBV12-2	TRBJ1-4	CASRLEGGTNEKLFF
15	TRBV2	TRBJ2-1	CASRSEAASYNEQFF
15	TRBV27	TRBJ2-1	CASANPSGRDNEQFF
15	TRBV11-2	TRBJ2-1	CASSLAGLAGVEQFF
13	TRBV19	TRBJ1-6	CASQGKNNSPLHF